These 15 T cell receptor beta chains originate from one sample sequenced in a study of lymphopenia after photon versus proton radiotherapy. Sequencing was performed with immunoSEQ multiplex PCR; in TCRdb, only in-frame clones are kept and a portion is missing. The data hold about 70,000 clones, with 80% to 95% observed a single time. This specimen was peripheral blood, taken from a patient treated with photon-based radiotherapy. The receptors shown here come from a woman between 40 and 55 years old with cholangiocarcinoma.

This chain joins TRBV19 and TRBJ2-7; possibly TRBD1 or TRBD2 for D (6 bases each). The ends were cut back, 5 bases at V and 3 bases at J, with 14 bases in the middle. In germline, CDR1 is LNHDA, CDR2 SQIVND (reference sequence). This CDR3 spans 14 amino acids. The CDR3 here is CASSLAAGHYEQYF. The CDR3 DNA sequence: TGTGCCAGTAGTCTCGCGGCGGGACACTACGAGCAGTACTTC.

This clone came up a few times. The chain joins TRBV27 to TRBJ1-5; 7 positions agree with TRBD1. V was clipped by 6 bases and J by 3 bases; unmatched bases: 11. Germline V CDR1 and CDR2: MNHEY, SMNVEV (reference sequence). The CDR3 is 16 residues long. Written as DNA, the CDR3 is TGTGCCAGCAGCCCGACAGGGAGAGGGAACAATCAGCCCCAGCATTTT. It translates to CASSPTGRGNNQPQHF.

The genes are TRBV7-9 and TRBJ1-5; D is possibly TRBD1 (6 bases). Trimming took off 5 bases at V and 0 bases at J, with 11 bases between the two ends. The germline CDR1 and CDR2 sequences are SEHNR and FQNEAQ (reference sequence). There are 15 residues in the CDR3. DNA of the CDR3: TGTGCCAGCAGCCGAGGGACACCTAGCAATCAGCCCCAGCATTTT. It yields the protein CASSRGTPSNQPQHF.

This clone turned up a few times. The rearrangement links TRBV5-1 to TRBJ1-6; D perhaps matches TRBD1 (6 bases). The V gene's germline CDR1 is SGHRS and CDR2 YFSETQ. Trimming stripped 5 bases from V and 5 bases from J, with 11 bases between. This CDR3 spans 14 amino acids. The CDR3 nucleotides are TGCGCCAGCAGGAAAGAGGGGGATAATTCACCCCTCCACTTT. As protein: CASRKEGDNSPLHF.

The chain couples TRBV10-3 to TRBJ1-2; D gene uncertain. V was clipped by 2 bases and J by 3 bases, with 10 bases between them. The V gene's germline CDR1 is ENHRY and CDR2 SYGVKD. The CDR3 runs 14 residues. Here the CDR3 reads CAISEGELHYGYTF. CDR3 DNA sequence: TGTGCCATCAGTGAGGGGGAGCTTCACTATGGCTACACCTTC.

J is TRBJ1-1 and V is TRBV11-2, with 9 bases identical to TRBD1. Germline values: CDR1 SGHAT, CDR2 FQNNGV. V shed 5 bases and J 5 bases; nucleotides not matched to a gene: 3. This CDR3 comprises 13 residues. CDR3 in DNA: TGTGCCAGCAGCCTAGGGACAGGGACTGAAGCTTTCTTT. Residues: CASSLGTGTEAFF.

CDR3 sequence reads: CASSEWGADTIYF. The CDR3 nucleotides are TGTGCCAGCAGTGAATGGGGGGCGGACACCATATATTTT. This rearrangement joins TRBV25-1 to TRBJ1-3, with D possibly matching TRBD1 (6 bases). Trimming left V 1 base short and J 8 bases short, with 9 bases between. The CDR3 extends over 13 amino acids. Germline CDR1 and CDR2: MGHDK and SYGVNS.

This clone was observed a single time. The rearrangement uses TRBV30 and TRBJ2-1; D may be TRBD1 or TRBD2 (5 bases each). CDR1 and CDR2 from the germline V gene are GTSNPN and SVGIG (reference sequence). The CDR3 length is 15 residues. V was clipped by 2 bases and J by 0 bases, with 11 bases between them. In DNA, the CDR3 is TGTGCCTGGAGTCCGGGACGCCACTCCTACAATGAGCAGTTCTTC. As protein: CAWSPGRHSYNEQFF.

The chain links TRBV30 to TRBJ2-7; no clear D gene. The germline CDR1 and CDR2 sequences are GTSNPN and SVGIG (reference sequence). V was pared by 7 bases and J by 2 bases, with 12 bases between. The CDR3 is 12 amino acids. CDR3 region: CASKMGTYEQYF. As DNA, the CDR3 is TGTGCCTCCAAGATGGGGACCTACGAGCAGTACTTC. Together with reference TRBV30 and TRBJ2-7, the CDR3 gives the full variable domain: SQTIHQWPATLVQPVGSPLSLECTVEGTSNPNLYWYRQAAGRGLQLLFYSVGIGQISSEVPQNLSASRPQDRQFILSSKKLLLSDSGFYLCASKMGTYEQYFGPGTRLTVT.

This clone was counted once. The chain couples TRBV9 to TRBJ1-1; possibly TRBD1 for D (5 bases). The CDR3 has 14 amino acids. The germline V gene has CDR1 SGDLS and CDR2 YYNGEE. Trimming stripped 7 bases from V and 1 base from J, with 14 bases between. The CDR3 here is CASGALTGNTEAFF. The DNA for the CDR3 is TGTGCCAGCGGGGCCCTTACAGGGAACACTGAAGCTTTCTTT. The full variable domain, its missing parts supplied by reference TRBV9 and TRBJ1-1, is DSGVTQTPKHLITATGQRVTLRCSPRSGDLSVYWYQQSLDQGLQFLIQYYNGEERAKGNILERFSAQQFPDLHSELNLSSLELGDSALYFCASGALTGNTEAFFGQGTRLTVV.

The chain recombines TRBV27 with TRBJ1-6; D call uncertain. CDR1 and CDR2 (germline): MNHEY, SMNVEV (reference sequence). With 5 bases removed from V and 0 bases from J, the gap between germline ends came to 5 bases. The CDR3 runs to 14 residues. CDR3 sequence reads: CASSGSSYNSPLHF. The CDR3 coding sequence is TGTGCCAGCAGTGGGAGCTCCTATAATTCACCCCTCCACTTT.

The chain links TRBV11-2 to TRBJ1-1, with D uncertain. The CDR3 contains 14 residues. V was clipped by 1 base and J by 3 bases, with 9 bases between them. Germline V CDR1 and CDR2: SGHAT, FQNNGV. The CDR3 DNA sequence: TGTGCCAGCAGCTTAGTCCCCGGATACACTGAAGCTTTCTTT. This codes for CASSLVPGYTEAFF.

CDR3 region: CASSQAQGSPNTEAFF. The CDR3 DNA reads TGCGCCAGCAGCCAAGCTCAGGGGTCGCCGAACACTGAAGCTTTCTTT. The chain recombines TRBV4-1 with TRBJ1-1; the D gene is possibly TRBD1 (6 bases). Germline V gene sequence: CDR1 MGHRA, CDR2 YSYEKL. The CDR3 runs to 16 residues. V was shortened by 1 base and J by 1 base, with 13 bases between the two germline ends.

This clone was seen a few times. V usage is TRBV2 and J usage is TRBJ1-2; TRBD1 aligns across 8 bases. Trimming took 6 bases from V and 4 from J; bases not matched to a gene: 7. CDR3 length: 14 residues. Germline-derived CDR1 and CDR2 are SNHLY and FYNNEI. For the CDR3, the DNA is TGTGCCAGCAGGGGACAGGATAACTCCTATGGCTACACCTTC. Its translation: CASRGQDNSYGYTF.

Here the CDR3 reads CASSLTGDTQYF. DNA of the CDR3: TGTGCCAGCTCACTTACGGGAGATACGCAGTATTTT. This chain links TRBV18 with TRBJ2-3; D is ambiguous. V was trimmed by 4 bases and J by 5 bases, leaving 7 bases between them. The germline gives CDR1 KGHSH, CDR2 LQKENI. The CDR3 spans 12 residues.